The 23 T cell receptor beta chains below all came from one sample that was sequenced in a study of memory CD4+ T cells and cytomegalovirus serostatus. Repertoires were generated with immunoSEQ multiplex PCR, while TCRdb's copy carries only in-frame clones and drops some. The table records under 40,000 clones, 79% of them present only once. The sort gate was single viable CD3+CD4+CD8-CD45RO+ cells for memory CD4+ T cells. Sequencing was carried out using memory CD4+ T cells from blood. These receptors originate from an adult in good health and CMV-seropositive.

With regard to this clone: An end of the junction differs from the germline gene, which may be a read error. The chain joins TRBV7-7 to TRBJ2-5; D unclear. Germline V gene sequence: CDR1 SSHAT, CDR2 FNYEAQ (reference sequence). The CDR3 has 16 amino acids. Here the CDR3 reads CASSLGRGVVQETQYF. DNA for the CDR3: TGTGCTAGCAGCTTAGGCAGAGGAGTGGTTCAAGAGACCCAGTACTTC.

The chain has TRBV7-3 and TRBJ1-1, with a tentative D call TRBD1 (6 bases). This CDR3 has 14 residues. Germline values: CDR1 SGHTA, CDR2 FQGTGA. Trimming took off 5 bases at V and 1 base at J, with 11 bases between the two ends. This CDR3 reads CASSPTGGNTEAFF. For the CDR3, the DNA is TGTGCCAGCAGCCCGACAGGAGGGAACACTGAAGCTTTCTTT.

V and J are TRBV19 and TRBJ1-2; D is perhaps TRBD1 (5 bases). The CDR3 totals 13 residues. V gave up 3 bases and J gave up 4 bases, with 9 bases separating them. Germline V gives CDR1 LNHDA, CDR2 SQIVND (reference sequence). Here the CDR3 reads CASSMSTGYGYTF. CDR3 bases: TGTGCCAGTAGTATGTCAACAGGCTATGGCTACACCTTC.

The rearrangement links TRBV18 to TRBJ1-3; 7 nucleotides agree with TRBD1. The J segment lost 2 bases and the V segment lost 5 bases, leaving 3 bases of the junction unmatched. The CDR3 loop spans 14 amino acids. Germline loops: CDR1 KGHSH, CDR2 LQKENI. DNA of the CDR3: TGTGCCAGCTCAGTCACAGGGGCTGGAAACACCATATATTTT. Encoded protein: CASSVTGAGNTIYF.

This clone came up once. V and J are TRBV19 and TRBJ2-3; D is perhaps TRBD1 (6 bases). CDR1 and CDR2 from the germline V gene are LNHDA and SQIVND (reference sequence). V was cut by 4 bases and J by 2 bases, with 13 bases left in between. This CDR3 has 15 residues. The CDR3 is CASSRSGDHTDTQYF. In nucleotides, the CDR3 is TGTGCCAGTAGTAGGTCAGGGGACCACACAGATACGCAGTATTTT.

The V call is TRBV5-1, the J call TRBJ2-1; either TRBD1 or TRBD2 may fit D (6 bases each). The V and J ends lost 4 bases and 9 bases respectively, with 17 bases between them. The germline V gene encodes CDR1 SGHRS and CDR2 YFSETQ. This CDR3 has 14 residues. CDR3 sequence (DNA): TGCGCCAGCAGCCCGGAGGGGGGAGGAGGTGAGCAGTTCTTC. It yields the protein CASSPEGGGGEQFF.

This sequence joins TRBV2 and TRBJ2-5; D gene unclear. The DNA end lines up better with TRBJ2-7; the J call may be wrong. Germline V gene sequence: CDR1 SNHLY, CDR2 FYNNEI. CDR3 length: 12 amino acids. This CDR3 reads CASSDKSYEQYF. For the CDR3, the DNA is TGTGCCAGCAGTGATAAGTCCTACGAGCAGTACTTC.

This clone was detected only once. This chain connects TRBV7-2 to TRBJ1-2; D is unresolved. V was trimmed by 4 bases and J by 3 bases, leaving 6 bases between them. CDR3 size: 12 residues. From germline, CDR1 is SGHTA and CDR2 FQGNSA. CDR3 DNA sequence: TGTGCCAGCAGCTCTTATGACTATGGCTACACCTTC. The encoded protein is CASSSYDYGYTF.

The V gene is TRBV9, the J gene TRBJ2-3, with 11 bases aligning to TRBD2. The V and J ends lost 5 bases and 3 bases, in that order; junction bases with no gene match: 11. The CDR3 length is 17 residues. Germline lookup yields CDR1 SGDLS and CDR2 YYNGEE. The CDR3 sequence is CASSPVASGGFTDTQYF. As DNA, the CDR3 is TGTGCCAGCAGTCCCGTGGCTAGCGGGGGGTTTACAGATACGCAGTATTTT.

The V call is TRBV6-5, the J call TRBJ1-6; D not resolved. The V and J ends lost 10 bases and 7 bases respectively, with 14 bases between them. The CDR3 is 13 amino acids. Germline-derived CDR1 and CDR2 are MNHEY and SVGAGI. In nucleotides, the CDR3 is TGTGCCACCGGTTCGTTTGAGAATTCACCCCTCCACTTT. Translation gives CATGSFENSPLHF.

This rearrangement joins TRBV6-1 to TRBJ2-3, with TRBD1 as a possible D gene (5 bases). This CDR3 has 14 residues. Germline V gives CDR1 MNHNS, CDR2 SASEGT. V lost 6 bases to trimming and J lost 0 bases, with 10 bases between them. CDR3 loop: CASRGQGSTDTQYF. DNA for the CDR3: TGTGCCAGCAGAGGGCAGGGTAGCACAGATACGCAGTATTTT.

The V gene is TRBV19, the J gene TRBJ1-4, with 10 nucleotides matching TRBD1. The length of the CDR3 is 17 residues. Germline CDR1 reads LNHDA; CDR2 reads SQIVND (reference sequence). The junction had 11 bases not matched to a gene; V was cut back by 7 bases and J by 3 bases. CDR3 in DNA: TGTGCCAGTACCACGACAGGGGGCCTATTGGCTAATGAAAAACTGTTTTTT. Amino acids: CASTTTGGLLANEKLFF.

The rearrangement links TRBV27 to TRBJ2-1, with 9 bases matching TRBD2. The CDR3 loop spans 16 amino acids. V lost 0 bases to trimming and J lost 5 bases; unmatched junction nucleotides: 5. Per the germline V gene, CDR1 is MNHEY and CDR2 is SMNVEV (reference sequence). This chain's CDR3 is CASSLSTSGAHNEQFF. The DNA of the CDR3 is TGTGCCAGCAGTTTATCGACTAGCGGAGCCCACAATGAGCAGTTCTTC.

The rearrangement uses TRBV5-4 and TRBJ1-1; maybe TRBD1 (6 bases). The CDR3 length is 15 residues. Germline values: CDR1 SGHNT, CDR2 YYREEE (reference sequence). The V end was cut by 4 bases, the J end by 5 bases, with 18 bases between. CDR3 DNA: TGTGCCAGCAGCCGGGCGGGGGCGGGGCCTACTGAAGCTTTCTTT. It yields the protein CASSRAGAGPTEAFF.

This clone appeared a single time. The chain joins TRBV20-1 to TRBJ2-1; no clear D. V dropped 0 bases and J dropped 6 bases, with 3 bases sitting between them. Germline V lookup: CDR1 DFQATT, CDR2 SNEGSKA (reference sequence). The CDR3 spans 11 residues. Written as DNA, the CDR3 is TGCAGTGCTAGAGATATCAATGAGCAGTTCTTC. Protein sequence: CSARDINEQFF.

The chain employs TRBV28 and TRBJ2-5; perhaps D is TRBD1 or TRBD2 (5 bases each). The J call is uncertain, as TRBJ2-7 better fits the DNA end. The length of the CDR3 is 14 residues. Germline lookup yields CDR1 MDHEN and CDR2 SYDVKM. The CDR3 nucleotides read TGTGCCAGCAGTTTCGGGACCAGCGCCTCCGAGCAGTACTTC. Translation: CASSFGTSASEQYF.

V and J are TRBV27 and TRBJ2-5; D may be TRBD2 (6 bases). Trimming shortened V by 5 bases and J by 6 bases, and 16 bases separated the two germline ends. The CDR3 runs to 14 residues. Germline assignment: CDR1 MNHEY and CDR2 SMNVEV (reference sequence). CDR3 loop: CASSPGGPAQTQYF. CDR3 nucleotides: TGTGCCAGCAGTCCAGGAGGGCCCGCGCAGACCCAGTACTTC.

V gene TRBV7-8 combines with J gene TRBJ2-3; D perhaps matches TRBD1 (5 bases). The CDR3 has 14 residues. V was cut by 0 bases and J by 5 bases, with 9 bases left in between. Looked up from germline, CDR1 is SGHVS and CDR2 is FQNEAQ. The CDR3 DNA reads TGTGCCAGCAGCTTAGCGCCGCAGGGAGATACGCAGTATTTT. Its protein product is CASSLAPQGDTQYF. The variable domain in full, with the rest retrieved from reference TRBV7-8 and TRBJ2-3, is GAGVSQSPRYKVAKRGQDVALRCDPISGHVSLFWYQQALGQGPEFLTYFQNEAQLDKSGLPSDRFFAERPEGSVSTLKIQRTQQEDSAVYLCASSLAPQGDTQYFGPGTRLTVL.

The chain combines TRBV19 with TRBJ1-2; D possibly corresponds to TRBD1 (6 bases). Trimming took 3 bases from V and 10 from J, leaving 12 bases between them. CDR1 is LNHDA and CDR2 is SQIVND in the germline V gene (reference sequence). This CDR3 contains 12 residues. The CDR3 region has the DNA TGTGCCAGTAGTATGCGGCAGGGGTTCTACACCTTC. Its translation: CASSMRQGFYTF.

The chain combines TRBV25-1 with TRBJ2-2; tentatively, D is TRBD2 (6 bases). CDR1 is MGHDK and CDR2 is SYGVNS in the germline V gene. The CDR3 has 16 amino acids. V gave up 6 bases and J gave up 4 bases, with 18 bases separating them. CDR3 region: CASRSPGGGTTGELFF. The CDR3, as DNA: TGTGCCAGCAGGTCCCCCGGGGGTGGGACCACCGGGGAGCTGTTTTTT.

J is TRBJ2-7 and V is TRBV7-3, with D maybe TRBD1 (6 bases). This CDR3 spans 14 amino acids. Trimming cost V 11 bases and J 2 bases, with 19 bases left between them. The germline V gene has CDR1 SGHTA and CDR2 FQGTGA. CDR3 coding DNA: TGTGCCGGCATTGTACCCGGACAGCCCTACGAGCAGTACTTC. Amino acids: CAGIVPGQPYEQYF.

The chain has TRBV5-1 and TRBJ2-3; D gene uncertain. The CDR3 covers 14 residues. The V gene's germline CDR1 is SGHRS and CDR2 YFSETQ. The germline V and J ends were trimmed by 1 base and 0 bases, with 6 bases remaining between them. CDR3 protein: CASSLYESTDTQYF. The CDR3 DNA is TGCGCCAGCAGCTTGTATGAGAGCACAGATACGCAGTATTTT. The full variable domain, rest sourced from reference TRBV5-1 and TRBJ2-3, is KAGVTQTPRYLIKTRGQQVTLSCSPISGHRSVSWYQQTPGQGLQFLFEYFSETQRNKGNFPGRFSGRQFSNSRSEMNVSTLELGDSALYLCASSLYESTDTQYFGPGTRLTVL.

V usage is TRBV19 and J usage is TRBJ2-2; no clear D. The CDR3 is 12 residues long. Trimming shortened V by 4 bases and J by 4 bases, and 4 bases separated the two germline ends. Germline V lookup: CDR1 LNHDA, CDR2 SQIVND (reference sequence). CDR3 DNA: TGTGCCAGTAGTACGACCACCGGGGAGCTGTTTTTT. Amino acids: CASSTTTGELFF.